What follows are 10 T cell receptor beta chains derived from one specimen sequenced in a study of neurological immune-mediated disorders. Using its own MiXCR run on the 5' RACE reads, TCRdb lists one record per CDR3 protein. The table has tens of thousands of distinct CDR3 sequences, roughly 6.3% seen once. Sequencing was carried out using CD4+ T cells from blood. Receptor source: a woman aged 35 to 49 in good health.

This clonotype has at least ten counts. The V gene is TRBV12-3 or TRBV12-4, the J gene TRBJ2-1; weak D call: TRBD1 (5 bases). There are 15 residues in the CDR3. The ends were cut back, 3 bases at V and 7 bases at J, with 16 bases in the middle. CDR3 DNA sequence: TGTGCCAGCAGTTTCGCAGGGTACTTGAAGAATGAGCAGTTCTTC. It translates to CASSFAGYLKNEQFF.

This clonotype was recorded at least ten times. This sequence joins TRBV7-9 and TRBJ2-2; 8 nucleotides align to TRBD1. Unmatched junction bases numbered 7, after V lost 4 bases and J lost 6 bases. The CDR3 extends over 15 amino acids. Germline V gene data show CDR1 as SEHNR and CDR2 as FQNEAQ (reference sequence). CDR3 sequence: CASSSWTGMAGELFF. CDR3 DNA: TGTGCCAGCAGCTCGTGGACAGGGATGGCCGGGGAGCTGTTTTTT.

This clonotype showed up many times. This chain connects TRBV5-6 to TRBJ2-3, with TRBD2 matching over 9 bases. J was trimmed by 4 bases and V by 4 bases; bases with no gene match: 4. This CDR3 comprises 14 residues. Germline CDR1 SGHDT, CDR2 YYEEEE. Here the CDR3 reads CASSEGLAADTQYF. The DNA of the CDR3 is TGTGCCAGCAGCGAGGGACTAGCAGCAGATACGCAGTATTTT.

This clonotype was detected ten times or more. This chain uses TRBV5-1 with TRBJ2-7, with TRBD2 matching over 12 bases. CDR1 SGHRS and CDR2 YFSETQ come from the germline V gene. The CDR3 sequence is 14 residues long. With 4 bases clipped from V and 6 bases from J, the junction kept 5 bases outside the gene matches. The CDR3 region has the DNA TGCGCCAGCAGCGGAGGACTAGCGGGATTCGAGCAGTACTTC. It translates to CASSGGLAGFEQYF.

This clonotype was recorded many times. The CDR3 region is CSARDTGIYGYTF. The CDR3 DNA reads TGCAGTGCTAGAGATACAGGCATCTATGGCTACACCTTC. The chain links TRBV20-1 to TRBJ1-2; maybe TRBD1 (5 bases). Germline CDR1 is DFQATT and CDR2 is SNEGSKA (reference sequence). The CDR3 is made up of 13 amino acids. Trimming removed 0 bases at V and 4 bases at J, with 9 bases between.

Ten or more counts support this clonotype. The chain joins TRBV29-1 to TRBJ1-1; 10 nucleotides align to TRBD1. Germline trimming cut 8 bases from V and 1 base from J; bases unmatched to any gene: 4. This CDR3 has 13 amino acids. Germline V gene lookup returns CDR1 SQVTM and CDR2 ANQGSEA. CDR3 coding DNA: TGCAGCCCAAGGACAGGGGGGAACACTGAAGCTTTCTTT. Translation: CSPRTGGNTEAFF.

This clonotype was counted at least ten times. The chain couples TRBV29-1 to TRBJ2-1, with a weak D call TRBD1 (6 bases). V shed 5 bases and J shed 5 bases, with 10 bases lying between them. This CDR3 has 12 amino acids. Germline V gene sequence: CDR1 SQVTM, CDR2 ANQGSEA. The CDR3 DNA follows: TGCAGCGTTTGGGGGCGGGACAATGAGCAGTTCTTC. Translating gives CSVWGRDNEQFF.

This clonotype was counted many times. The chain uses TRBV6-2 or TRBV6-3 and TRBJ2-5; D not certain. Germline V gives CDR1 MNHEY, CDR2 SVGEGT. The CDR3 contains 14 residues. Deletions cut 4 bases from V and 2 bases from J, with 11 bases between. In nucleotides, the CDR3 is TGTGCCAGCAGTTCTGCGGCCTCACAAGAGACCCAGTACTTC. Protein: CASSSAASQETQYF.

This clonotype was seen repeatedly, ten times or more. V gene TRBV5-5 combines with J gene TRBJ2-3; D is uncertain. Germline V gene lookup returns CDR1 SGHKS and CDR2 YYEKEE (reference sequence). Trimming took off 0 bases at V and 1 base at J, with 3 bases between the two ends. This CDR3 region has 13 residues. CDR3 region: CASSLAGTDTQYF. Written as DNA, the CDR3 is TGTGCCAGCAGCTTGGCCGGCACAGATACGCAGTATTTT.

Ten or more counts support this clonotype. The chain joins TRBV5-1 to TRBJ2-6; unclear D gene. CDR3 size: 14 residues. Germline V gene sequence: CDR1 SGHRS, CDR2 YFSETQ. Trimming stripped 4 bases from V and 4 bases from J, with 9 bases between. The CDR3 loop reads CASSPIPGANVLTF. Written as DNA, the CDR3 is TGCGCCAGCAGCCCAATACCCGGGGCCAACGTCCTGACTTTC.